The 21 T cell receptor beta chains in this list originate from one sample, sequenced in a study of quantifying T cell responses using KT2 cells. Background on the study: RNA was reverse transcribed with TCR alpha and beta constant-region primers.

Each cDNA got a UMI-containing oligo ligated at its 3' end. An equimolar mix of RC1.1 and RC1.2 primed the beta chain across TRBC1 and TRBC2. MiXCR, applied by TCRdb to the UMI-ligation and nested PCR reads, yields one record per CDR3 protein. This sample has just under 50,000 distinct CDR3 sequences, with roughly 11% found just once. Specimen: PBMCs spiked with cells of the T cell clone KT2. The origin of the receptors is a human donor.

This clonotype was counted ten times or more. The chain combines TRBV9 with TRBJ2-1; tentatively, D is TRBD1 or TRBD2 (5 bases each). Germline V gene sequence: CDR1 SGDLS, CDR2 YYNGEE. The CDR3 covers 17 residues. V lost 4 bases to trimming and J lost 2 bases, with 19 bases between them. Here the CDR3 reads CASSLGVGSGAYNEQFF. As DNA, the CDR3 is TGTGCCAGCAGCCTAGGGGTGGGGAGCGGCGCCTACAATGAGCAGTTCTTC.

This clonotype was counted between two and nine times. The genes are TRBV2 and TRBJ1-6; the D gene is possibly TRBD1 (6 bases). The CDR3 is made up of 13 amino acids. Between the trimmed V and J ends, which lost 7 bases and 5 bases, there was a span of 9 bases. Germline V gives CDR1 SNHLY, CDR2 FYNNEI. CDR3 loop: CASTGENNSPLHF. The CDR3 nucleotides read TGTGCCAGCACAGGGGAAAATAATTCACCCCTCCACTTT.

This clonotype was observed many times. The chain carries TRBV12-3 or TRBV12-4 and TRBJ1-3, with a weak D call TRBD1 (5 bases). CDR3 length: 14 amino acids. Trimming took off 6 bases at V and 4 bases at J, with 13 bases between the two ends. In DNA form, the CDR3 reads TGTGCCAGCAGCCGCTGGGGGACGGGAAACACCATATATTTT. It translates to CASSRWGTGNTIYF.

There are many counts of this clonotype. The chain links TRBV29-1 to TRBJ2-3, with 7 bases fitting TRBD2. Germline values: CDR1 SQVTM, CDR2 ANQGSEA. V shed 7 bases and J 4 bases; nucleotides not matched to a gene: 11. The CDR3 is made up of 14 amino acids. The DNA for the CDR3 is TGCAGCGCTGCTGGGGGAGGGGACCCAGATACGCAGTATTTT. Amino acid sequence: CSAAGGGDPDTQYF.

The gene calls are TRBV6-2 or TRBV6-3 and TRBJ2-7; 13 nucleotides line up with TRBD2. Germline CDR1 and CDR2: MNHEY and SVGEGT. The CDR3 consists of 18 residues. The V gene end was trimmed by 5 bases and the J gene end by 4 bases; junction bases not matched to a gene: 14. DNA for the CDR3: TGTGCCAGCAGTAGACTTCGGACTAGCGGGAGAGGAGGGTACGAGCAGTACTTC. It codes for CASSRLRTSGRGGYEQYF.

This clonotype was recorded many times. The V gene is TRBV2, the J gene TRBJ1-4; the match to TRBD1 covers 7 bases. Germline V CDR1 and CDR2: SNHLY, FYNNEI. V shed 7 bases, J shed 8 bases, and the junction held 10 bases outside the gene matches. The CDR3 spans 14 residues. CDR3 residues: CASMNRDRGEKLFF. CDR3 bases: TGTGCCAGCATGAACCGGGACAGAGGGGAAAAACTGTTTTTT.

This clonotype came up many times. The chain links TRBV7-2 to TRBJ2-3, with 14 bases fitting TRBD2. CDR1 SGHTA and CDR2 FQGNSA come from the germline V gene. The junction had 18 bases not matched to a gene; V was cut back by 3 bases and J by 1 base. The CDR3 spans 22 residues. For the CDR3, the DNA is TGTGCCAGCAGCTTCCCACTAAAGACTAGCGGGAGGGCCGGCCACGGCACAGATACGCAGTATTTT. Amino acids: CASSFPLKTSGRAGHGTDTQYF.

The chain uses TRBV25-1 and TRBJ1-2; unclear D gene. From germline, CDR1 is MGHDK and CDR2 SYGVNS. The CDR3 covers 13 residues. Trimming stripped 6 bases from V and 4 bases from J, with 12 bases between. Here the CDR3 DNA reads TGTGCCAGCAGCCAAGTAGAAAGCTATGGCTACACCTTC. Its translation is CASSQVESYGYTF.

Concerning this clonotype: This could be a read error, since a much larger clone is one nucleotide away. The genes are TRBV5-1 and TRBJ1-1, with a weak D call TRBD1 (6 bases). The CDR3 runs 16 residues. Germline loops: CDR1 SGHRS, CDR2 YFSETQ. In nucleotides, the CDR3 is TGCGCCAGCGGCTTGGTACTGACTGGGGGCGGCACTGAAGCTTTCTTT. It is translated as CASGLVLTGGGTEAFF.

J is TRBJ2-5 and V is TRBV6-5, with 13 nucleotides matching TRBD2. With V trimmed by 6 bases and J by 2 bases, 9 bases remained unmatched. Germline lookup yields CDR1 MNHEY and CDR2 SVGAGI. The CDR3 runs to 17 residues. CDR3 in amino acids: CASSPGTLAGGQETQYF. DNA for the CDR3: TGTGCCAGCAGCCCCGGGACACTAGCGGGGGGGCAAGAGACCCAGTACTTC.

This clonotype was seen only a few times. The rearrangement links TRBV3-1 to TRBJ2-6; D unclear. The V and J ends lost 3 bases and 2 bases respectively, with 5 bases between them. The CDR3 covers 14 residues. Germline V gives CDR1 LGHDT, CDR2 YNNKEL (reference sequence). In nucleotides, the CDR3 is TGTGCCAGCAGCCAGGGCCCTGGGGCCAACGTCCTGACTTTC. Translated, it gives CASSQGPGANVLTF.

Only a few counts were recorded for this clonotype. V usage is TRBV20-1 and J usage is TRBJ2-1, with TRBD2 matching over 10 bases. Germline values: CDR1 DFQATT, CDR2 SNEGSKA (reference sequence). Trimming cost V 6 bases and J 8 bases; bases outside gene matches: 16. This CDR3 has 16 amino acids. CDR3 nucleotides: TGCAGTGCCGGGGCAGTTGGTAGCGGGGGGAGAGATGAGCAGTTCTTC. This encodes CSAGAVGSGGRDEQFF.

This clonotype appeared many times. The chain is built from TRBV20-1 and TRBJ1-5; D is ambiguous. Per the germline V gene, CDR1 is DFQATT and CDR2 is SNEGSKA (reference sequence). Trimming cost V 5 bases and J 2 bases, with 16 bases left between them. This CDR3 is built from 15 residues. The CDR3 reads CSAWFGAPGNQPQHF. The CDR3 nucleotides read TGCAGTGCTTGGTTTGGCGCCCCAGGCAATCAGCCCCAGCATTTT.

The V and J genes are TRBV5-1 and TRBJ2-3, with 7 bases lining up with TRBD2. Germline V gives CDR1 SGHRS, CDR2 YFSETQ. The ends lost 2 bases at V and 4 bases at J; junction bases unmatched: 7. CDR3 length equals 15 residues. The CDR3 DNA sequence: TGCGCCAGCAGCTTACGGCAGGGAGGGCCAGATACGCAGTATTTT. Its protein is CASSLRQGGPDTQYF.

The J gene is TRBJ1-1, the V gene TRBV27; no reliable D call. CDR3 length: 13 residues. V lost 4 bases and J lost 5, with 11 bases in between. CDR1 MNHEY and CDR2 SMNVEV come from the germline V gene (reference sequence). CDR3 amino acids: CASSYGPGTEAFF. As DNA, the CDR3 is TGTGCCAGCAGTTACGGACCGGGGACTGAAGCTTTCTTT.

Turning to this clonotype: A much larger clone sits a single nucleotide away, making a read error possible. The J gene is TRBJ2-3, the V gene TRBV20-1; 8 bases match TRBD1. The germline gives CDR1 DFQATT, CDR2 SNEGSKA (reference sequence). The CDR3 sequence is 15 residues long. This chain's CDR3 is CSASSPTGVTDSQYF. For the CDR3, the DNA is TGCAGTGCTAGTTCTCCGACAGGGGTGACAGATTCGCAGTATTTT.

In this sample, this clonotype turned up many times. The chain carries TRBV20-1 and TRBJ2-1, with 10 bases identical to TRBD2. The germline gives CDR1 DFQATT, CDR2 SNEGSKA (reference sequence). After removal of 5 bases from V and 2 bases from J, the junction contained 9 bases not matched to a gene. This CDR3 contains 16 residues. In nucleotides, the CDR3 is TGCAGTGCTTTACCAGGACTAGCGGCAACCTACAATGAGCAGTTCTTC. Residues: CSALPGLAATYNEQFF.

The chain combines TRBV5-1 with TRBJ1-2; maybe TRBD1 (6 bases). This CDR3 has 16 amino acids. CDR1 SGHRS and CDR2 YFSETQ come from the germline V gene. Deletions cut 1 base from V and 4 bases from J, with 17 bases between. The CDR3, as DNA: TGCGCCAGCAGCTTGACGGACAGCATAAATCGCTATGGCTACACCTTC. As protein: CASSLTDSINRYGYTF.

This clonotype showed up just a few times. The chain is built from TRBV14 and TRBJ2-1; 13 positions agree with TRBD2. The CDR3 sequence is 15 residues long. Germline lookup yields CDR1 SGHDN and CDR2 FVKESK. V lost 4 bases to trimming and J lost 6 bases; unmatched junction nucleotides: 3. DNA for the CDR3: TGTGCCAGCAGCCCGACTAGCGGGGGGACCAATGAGCAGTTCTTC. Protein product: CASSPTSGGTNEQFF.

The chain carries TRBV2 and TRBJ2-1; no clear D. CDR1 is SNHLY and CDR2 is FYNNEI in the germline V gene. The V end was cut by 2 bases, the J end by 6 bases, with 17 bases between. The CDR3 totals 16 residues. The CDR3 sequence is CASSESSHLRINEQFF. DNA for the CDR3: TGTGCCAGCAGTGAATCCAGCCACCTGAGAATCAATGAGCAGTTCTTC.

This clonotype was seen a handful of times. The chain uses TRBV5-1 and TRBJ2-7, with 8 positions matching TRBD2. The CDR3 extends over 15 amino acids. Germline V gives CDR1 SGHRS, CDR2 YFSETQ. Losses at the gene ends were 2 bases for V and 3 bases for J; bases not matched to a gene: 7. CDR3 bases: TGCGCCAGCAGCTTTGGAAGCGGGGGATTCTACGAGCAGTACTTC. Translating gives CASSFGSGGFYEQYF.